Following are 2 T cell receptor beta chains from one sample sequenced in a study of blood T cell repertoires in COVID-19. The method was immunoSEQ multiplex PCR; TCRdb's version includes in-frame clones alone and lacks a portion of them. The profile covers under 130,000 clones, with approximately 80% appearing a single time and 20% to 25% taken by the ten largest. Sequencing input: peripheral blood. These receptors all stem from a man in his sixties or seventies with active or convalescent COVID-19.

This clone was seen only a few times. The rearrangement links TRBV28 to TRBJ1-5; D perhaps matches TRBD1 (6 bases). CDR3 length: 12 amino acids. In germline, CDR1 is MDHEN, CDR2 SYDVKM. V was trimmed by 10 bases and J by 1 base, leaving 8 bases between them. CDR3 sequence (DNA): TGTGCCATCCAGGGGAGCAATCAGCCCCAGCATTTT. Amino acids: CAIQGSNQPQHF.

The chain recombines TRBV4-1 with TRBJ2-5, with 14 positions matching TRBD2. This CDR3 comprises 17 residues. Trimming took 4 bases from V and 5 from J; bases not matched to a gene: 9. Germline-derived CDR1 and CDR2 are MGHRA and YSYEKL. For the CDR3, the DNA is TGCGCCAGCAGCCCCACGGGACTAGCGGGGGACAGGGAGACCCAGTACTTC. Its protein is CASSPTGLAGDRETQYF.